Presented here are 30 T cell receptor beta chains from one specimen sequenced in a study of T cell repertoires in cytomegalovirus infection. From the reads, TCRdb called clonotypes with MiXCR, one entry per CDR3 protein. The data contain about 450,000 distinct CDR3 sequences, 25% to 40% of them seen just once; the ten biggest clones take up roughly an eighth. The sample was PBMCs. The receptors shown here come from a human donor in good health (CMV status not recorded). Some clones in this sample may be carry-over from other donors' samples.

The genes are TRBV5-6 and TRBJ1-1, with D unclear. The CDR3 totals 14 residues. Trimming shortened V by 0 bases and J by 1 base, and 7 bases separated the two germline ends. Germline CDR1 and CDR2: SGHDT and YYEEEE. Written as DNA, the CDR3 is TGTGCCAGCAGCTTGGTTCAAAGGAACACTGAAGCTTTCTTT. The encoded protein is CASSLVQRNTEAFF.

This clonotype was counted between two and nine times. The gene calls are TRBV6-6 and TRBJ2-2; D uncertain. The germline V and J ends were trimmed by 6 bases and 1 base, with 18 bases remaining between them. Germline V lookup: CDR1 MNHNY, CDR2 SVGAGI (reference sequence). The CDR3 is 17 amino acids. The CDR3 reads CASSPGRAEENTGELFF. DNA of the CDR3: TGTGCCAGCAGCCCTGGCCGTGCAGAAGAGAACACCGGGGAGCTGTTTTTT.

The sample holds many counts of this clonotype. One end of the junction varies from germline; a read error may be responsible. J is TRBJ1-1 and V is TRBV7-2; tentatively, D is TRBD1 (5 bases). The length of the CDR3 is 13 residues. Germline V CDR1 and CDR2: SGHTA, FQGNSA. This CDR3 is CASSFPSQGELVF. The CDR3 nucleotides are TGTGCCAGCAGCTTTCCTTCACAAGGGGAGTTAGTCTTT.

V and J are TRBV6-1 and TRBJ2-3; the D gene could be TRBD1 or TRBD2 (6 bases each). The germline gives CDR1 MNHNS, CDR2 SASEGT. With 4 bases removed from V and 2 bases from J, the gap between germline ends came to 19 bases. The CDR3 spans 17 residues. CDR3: CASSACLEGGYTDTQYF. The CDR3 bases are TGTGCCAGCAGTGCGTGCCTAGAGGGGGGCTACACAGATACGCAGTATTTT.

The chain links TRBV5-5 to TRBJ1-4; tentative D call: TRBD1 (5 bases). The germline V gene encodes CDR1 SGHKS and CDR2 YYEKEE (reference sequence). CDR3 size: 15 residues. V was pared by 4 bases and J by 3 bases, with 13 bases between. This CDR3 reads CASSLRETANEKLFF. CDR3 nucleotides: TGTGCCAGCAGCCTCAGGGAGACGGCTAATGAAAAACTGTTTTTT.

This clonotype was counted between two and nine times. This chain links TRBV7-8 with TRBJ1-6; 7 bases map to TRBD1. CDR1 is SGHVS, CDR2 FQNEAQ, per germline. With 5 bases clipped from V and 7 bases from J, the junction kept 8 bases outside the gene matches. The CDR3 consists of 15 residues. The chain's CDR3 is CASSQARQGNSPLHF. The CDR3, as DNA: TGTGCCAGCAGCCAAGCGCGACAGGGAAATTCACCCCTCCACTTT.

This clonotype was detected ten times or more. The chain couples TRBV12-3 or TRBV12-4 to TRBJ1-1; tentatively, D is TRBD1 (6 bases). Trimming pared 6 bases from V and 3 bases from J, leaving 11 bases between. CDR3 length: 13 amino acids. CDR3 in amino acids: CASSVNRDTEAFF. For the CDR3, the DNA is TGTGCCAGCAGCGTGAACAGGGACACTGAAGCTTTCTTT.

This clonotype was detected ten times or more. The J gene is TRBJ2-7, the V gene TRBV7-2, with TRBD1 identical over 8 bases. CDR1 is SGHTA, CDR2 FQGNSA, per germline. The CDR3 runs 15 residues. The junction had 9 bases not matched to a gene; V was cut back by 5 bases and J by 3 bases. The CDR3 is CASSLDRGIIYEQYF. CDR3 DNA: TGTGCCAGCAGCCTCGACAGGGGCATAATCTACGAGCAGTACTTC.

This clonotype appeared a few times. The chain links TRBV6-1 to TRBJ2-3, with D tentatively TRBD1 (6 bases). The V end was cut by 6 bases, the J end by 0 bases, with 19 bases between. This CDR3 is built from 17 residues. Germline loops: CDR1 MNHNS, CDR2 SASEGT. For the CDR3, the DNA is TGTGCCAGCAGGTCTGCGCGGACAGAAACTAGCACAGATACGCAGTATTTT. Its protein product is CASRSARTETSTDTQYF.

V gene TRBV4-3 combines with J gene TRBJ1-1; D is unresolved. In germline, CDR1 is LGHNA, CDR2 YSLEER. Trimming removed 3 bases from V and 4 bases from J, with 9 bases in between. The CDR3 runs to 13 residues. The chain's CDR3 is CASSQGWGTEAFF. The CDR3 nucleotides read TGCGCCAGCAGCCAGGGTTGGGGCACTGAAGCTTTCTTT.

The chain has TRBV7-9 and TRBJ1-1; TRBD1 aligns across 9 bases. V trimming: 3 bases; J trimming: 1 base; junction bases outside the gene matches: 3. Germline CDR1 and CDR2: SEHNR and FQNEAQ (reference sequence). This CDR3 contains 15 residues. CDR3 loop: CASSFPQGANTEAFF. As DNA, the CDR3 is TGTGCCAGCAGCTTTCCACAGGGGGCGAACACTGAAGCTTTCTTT.

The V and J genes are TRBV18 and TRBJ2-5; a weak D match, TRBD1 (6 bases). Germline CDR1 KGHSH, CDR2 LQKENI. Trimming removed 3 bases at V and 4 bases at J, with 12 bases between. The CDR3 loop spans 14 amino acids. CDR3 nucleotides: TGTGCCAGCTCACCGCCCCAGGGGTCAGAGACCCAGTACTTC. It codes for CASSPPQGSETQYF.

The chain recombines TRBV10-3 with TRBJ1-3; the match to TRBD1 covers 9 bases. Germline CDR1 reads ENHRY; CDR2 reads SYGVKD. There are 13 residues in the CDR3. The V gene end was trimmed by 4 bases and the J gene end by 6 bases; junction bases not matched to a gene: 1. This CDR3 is CAISGTGENTIYF. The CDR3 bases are TGTGCCATCAGTGGGACAGGGGAAAACACCATATATTTT.

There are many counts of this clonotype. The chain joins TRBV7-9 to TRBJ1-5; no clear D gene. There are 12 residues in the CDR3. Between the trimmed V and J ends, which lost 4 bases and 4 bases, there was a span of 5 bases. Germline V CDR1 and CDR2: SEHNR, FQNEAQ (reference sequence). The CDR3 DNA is TGTGCCAGCAGCTCCCAAAATCAGCCCCAGCATTTT. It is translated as CASSSQNQPQHF. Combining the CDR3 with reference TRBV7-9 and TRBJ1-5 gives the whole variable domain DTGVSQNPRHKITKRGQNVTFRCDPISEHNRLYWYRQTLGQGPEFLTYFQNEAQLEKSRLLSDRFSAERPKGSFSTLEIQRTEQGDSAMYLCASSSQNQPQHFGDGTRLSIL.

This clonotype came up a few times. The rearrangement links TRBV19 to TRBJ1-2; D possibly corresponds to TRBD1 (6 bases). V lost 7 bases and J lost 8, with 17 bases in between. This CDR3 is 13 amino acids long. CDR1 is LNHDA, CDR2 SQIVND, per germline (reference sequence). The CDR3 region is CASKFRGAQGYTF. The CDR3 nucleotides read TGTGCCAGTAAATTCCGGGGGGCCCAAGGCTACACCTTC. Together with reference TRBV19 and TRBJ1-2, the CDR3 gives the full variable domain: DGGITQSPKYLFRKEGQNVTLSCEQNLNHDAMYWYRQDPGQGLRLIYYSQIVNDFQKGDIAEGYSVSREKKESFPLTVTSAQKNPTAFYLCASKFRGAQGYTFGSGTRLTVV.

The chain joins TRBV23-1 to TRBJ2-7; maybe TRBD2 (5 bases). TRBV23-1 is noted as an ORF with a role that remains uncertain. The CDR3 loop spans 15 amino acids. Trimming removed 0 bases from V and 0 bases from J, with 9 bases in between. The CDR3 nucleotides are TGCGCCAGCAGTCAATCGAGAGGGCCCTCCTACGAGCAGTACTTC. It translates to CASSQSRGPSYEQYF.

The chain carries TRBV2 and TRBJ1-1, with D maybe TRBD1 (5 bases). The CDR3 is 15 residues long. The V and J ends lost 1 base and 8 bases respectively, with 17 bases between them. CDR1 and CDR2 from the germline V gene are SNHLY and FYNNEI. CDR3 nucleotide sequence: TGTGCCAGCAGTGAAGAGGCGCAGGGAGGAAGCGAAGCTTTCTTT. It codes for CASSEEAQGGSEAFF.

The CDR3 DNA sequence: TGCAGTGCTAGAGATGCGTGGGCGGAGGGAAGGCTCACAGATACGCAGTATTTT. This codes for CSARDAWAEGRLTDTQYF. V usage is TRBV20-1 and J usage is TRBJ2-3; weak D call: TRBD2 (6 bases). V gave up 0 bases and J gave up 2 bases, with 21 bases separating them. The CDR3 is made up of 18 amino acids. Germline CDR1 and CDR2: DFQATT and SNEGSKA (reference sequence).

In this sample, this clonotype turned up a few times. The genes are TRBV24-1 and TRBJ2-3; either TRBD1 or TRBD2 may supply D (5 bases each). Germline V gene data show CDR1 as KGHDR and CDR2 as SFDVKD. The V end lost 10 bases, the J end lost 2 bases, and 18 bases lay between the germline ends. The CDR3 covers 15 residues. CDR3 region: CATGQKTDYTDTQYF. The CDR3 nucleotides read TGTGCCACTGGGCAAAAGACAGACTACACAGATACGCAGTATTTT.

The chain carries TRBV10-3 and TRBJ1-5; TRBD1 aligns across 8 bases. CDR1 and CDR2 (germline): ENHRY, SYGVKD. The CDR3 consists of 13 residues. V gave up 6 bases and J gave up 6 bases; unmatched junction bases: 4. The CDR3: CAIRDREGQPQHF. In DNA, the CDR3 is TGTGCCATCAGGGACAGGGAAGGTCAGCCCCAGCATTTT.

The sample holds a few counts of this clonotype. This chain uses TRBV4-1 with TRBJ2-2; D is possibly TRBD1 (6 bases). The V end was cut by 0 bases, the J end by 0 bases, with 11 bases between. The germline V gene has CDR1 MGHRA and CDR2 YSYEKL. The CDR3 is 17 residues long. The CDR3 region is CASSQETRTANTGELFF. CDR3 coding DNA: TGCGCCAGCAGCCAAGAAACGCGGACAGCGAACACCGGGGAGCTGTTTTTT.

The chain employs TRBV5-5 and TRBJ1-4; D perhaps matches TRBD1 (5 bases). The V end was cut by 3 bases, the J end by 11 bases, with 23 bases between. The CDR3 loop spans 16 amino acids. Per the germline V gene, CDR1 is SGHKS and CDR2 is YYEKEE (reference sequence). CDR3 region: CASSWEAIGTGDKLFF. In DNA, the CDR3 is TGTGCCAGCAGCTGGGAAGCCATCGGGACGGGTGACAAACTGTTTTTT.

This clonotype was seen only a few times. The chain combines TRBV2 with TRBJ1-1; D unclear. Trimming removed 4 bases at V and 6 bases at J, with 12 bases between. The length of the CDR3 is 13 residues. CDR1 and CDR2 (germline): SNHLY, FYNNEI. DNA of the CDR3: TGTGCCAGCAGTGTTAGGGTAGTGGCTGAAGCTTTCTTT. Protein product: CASSVRVVAEAFF.

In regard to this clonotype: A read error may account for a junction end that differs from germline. The CDR3 reads CASSAEISNRPQHF. DNA for the CDR3: TGTGCCAGCAGTGCGGAGATTAGCAATCGGCCCCAGCATTTT. The V gene is TRBV6-1, the J gene TRBJ1-5; D not resolved. The CDR3 contains 14 residues. The germline CDR1 and CDR2 sequences are MNHNS and SASEGT.

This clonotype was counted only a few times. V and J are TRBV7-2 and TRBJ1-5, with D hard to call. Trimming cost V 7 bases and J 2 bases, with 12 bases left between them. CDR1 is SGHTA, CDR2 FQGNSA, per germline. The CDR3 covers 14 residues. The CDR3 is CASTPQVGNQPQHF. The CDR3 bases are TGTGCCAGCACCCCCCAAGTGGGCAATCAGCCCCAGCATTTT.

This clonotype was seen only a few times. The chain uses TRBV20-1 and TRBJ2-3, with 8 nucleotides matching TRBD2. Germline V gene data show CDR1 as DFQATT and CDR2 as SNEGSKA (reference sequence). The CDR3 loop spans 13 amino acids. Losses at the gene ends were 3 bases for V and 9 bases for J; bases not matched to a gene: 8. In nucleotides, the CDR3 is TGCAGTGCTAGCTGGGCGGGGGGACGCACGCAGTATTTT. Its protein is CSASWAGGRTQYF.

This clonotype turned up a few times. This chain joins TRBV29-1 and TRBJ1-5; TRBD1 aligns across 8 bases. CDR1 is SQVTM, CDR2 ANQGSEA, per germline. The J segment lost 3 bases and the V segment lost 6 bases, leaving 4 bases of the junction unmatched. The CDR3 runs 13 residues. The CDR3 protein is CSVGQGSNQPQHF. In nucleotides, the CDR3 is TGCAGCGTCGGACAGGGATCCAATCAGCCCCAGCATTTT.

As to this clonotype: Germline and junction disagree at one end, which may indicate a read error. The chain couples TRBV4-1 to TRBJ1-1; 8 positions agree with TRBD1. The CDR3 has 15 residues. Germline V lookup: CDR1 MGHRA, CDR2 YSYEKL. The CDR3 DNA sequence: TGCGACAGCAGCCAAGAGACAGGGGAGAACACTGAAGCTTTCTTT. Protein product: CDSSQETGENTEAFF.

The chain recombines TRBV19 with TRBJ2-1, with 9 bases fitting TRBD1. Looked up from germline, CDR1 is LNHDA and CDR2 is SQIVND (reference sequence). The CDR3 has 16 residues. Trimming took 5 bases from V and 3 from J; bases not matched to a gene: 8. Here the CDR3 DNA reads TGTGCCAGTAGTCCCGCCGGGACAGGGAGCTACAATGAGCAGTTCTTC. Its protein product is CASSPAGTGSYNEQFF.

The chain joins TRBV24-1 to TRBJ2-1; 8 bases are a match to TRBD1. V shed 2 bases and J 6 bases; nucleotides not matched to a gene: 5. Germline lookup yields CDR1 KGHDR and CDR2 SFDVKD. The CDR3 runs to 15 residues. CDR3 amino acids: CATSDSGGDGNEQFF. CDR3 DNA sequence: TGTGCCACCAGTGATTCAGGGGGCGATGGCAATGAGCAGTTCTTC.